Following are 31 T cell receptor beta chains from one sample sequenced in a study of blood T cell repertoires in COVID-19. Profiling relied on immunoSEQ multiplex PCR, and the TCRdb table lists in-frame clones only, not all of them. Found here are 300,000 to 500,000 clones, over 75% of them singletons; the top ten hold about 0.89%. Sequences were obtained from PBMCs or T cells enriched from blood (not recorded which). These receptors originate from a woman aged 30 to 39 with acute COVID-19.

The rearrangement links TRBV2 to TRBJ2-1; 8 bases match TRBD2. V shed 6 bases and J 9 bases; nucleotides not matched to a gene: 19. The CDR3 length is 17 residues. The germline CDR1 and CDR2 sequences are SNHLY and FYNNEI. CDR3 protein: CASSPTIAGTLRGEQFF. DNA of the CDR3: TGTGCCAGCAGCCCCACAATAGCGGGAACATTACGGGGTGAGCAGTTCTTC.

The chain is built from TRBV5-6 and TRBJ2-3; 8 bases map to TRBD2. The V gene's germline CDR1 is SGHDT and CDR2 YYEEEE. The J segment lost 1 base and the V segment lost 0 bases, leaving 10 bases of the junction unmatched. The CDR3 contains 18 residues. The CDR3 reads CASSLDKGIAGRTDTQYF. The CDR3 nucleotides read TGTGCCAGCAGCTTGGATAAGGGAATAGCGGGGCGCACAGATACGCAGTATTTT.

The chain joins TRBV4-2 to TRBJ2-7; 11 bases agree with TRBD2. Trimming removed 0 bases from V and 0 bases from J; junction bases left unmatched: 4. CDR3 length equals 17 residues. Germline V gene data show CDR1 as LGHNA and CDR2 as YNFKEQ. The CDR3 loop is CASSQEETSGASYEQYF. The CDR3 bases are TGTGCCAGCAGCCAAGAAGAGACTAGCGGGGCCTCCTACGAGCAGTACTTC.

DNA of the CDR3: TGTGCCAGCAGGGGACCGGGACAGGGGGGCTATGAGCAGTTCTTC. This sequence encodes CASRGPGQGGYEQFF. The chain is built from TRBV7-2 and TRBJ2-1; 11 nucleotides agree with TRBD1. The germline CDR1 and CDR2 sequences are SGHTA and FQGNSA. The CDR3 runs 15 residues. The V gene end was trimmed by 6 bases and the J gene end by 8 bases; junction bases not matched to a gene: 9.

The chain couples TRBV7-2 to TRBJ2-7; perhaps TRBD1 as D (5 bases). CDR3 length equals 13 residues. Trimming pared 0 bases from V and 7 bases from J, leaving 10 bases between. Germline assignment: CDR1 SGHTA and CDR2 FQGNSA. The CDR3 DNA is TGTGCCAGCAGCTTAGCGCTCCAGGGTGAGCAGTACTTC. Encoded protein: CASSLALQGEQYF. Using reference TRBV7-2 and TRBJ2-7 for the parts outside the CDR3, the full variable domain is GAGVSQSPSNKVTEKGKDVELRCDPISGHTALYWYRQSLGQGLEFLIYFQGNSAPDKSGLPSDRFSAERTGGSVSTLTIQRTQQEDSAVYLCASSLALQGEQYFGPGTRLTVT.

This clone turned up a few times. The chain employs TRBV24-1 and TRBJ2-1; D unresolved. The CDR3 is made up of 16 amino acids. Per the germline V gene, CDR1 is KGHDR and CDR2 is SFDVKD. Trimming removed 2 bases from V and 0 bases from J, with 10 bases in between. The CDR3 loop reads CATSDSAGSSYNEQFF. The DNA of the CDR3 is TGTGCCACCAGTGATTCCGCAGGAAGCTCCTACAATGAGCAGTTCTTC.

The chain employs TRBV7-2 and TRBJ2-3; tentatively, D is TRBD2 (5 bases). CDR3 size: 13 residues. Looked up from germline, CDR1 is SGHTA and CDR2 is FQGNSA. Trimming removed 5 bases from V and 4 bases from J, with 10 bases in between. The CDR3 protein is CASSRFSADTQYF. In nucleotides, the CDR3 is TGTGCCAGCAGCCGATTTAGCGCAGATACGCAGTATTTT. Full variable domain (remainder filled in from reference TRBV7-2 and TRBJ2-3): GAGVSQSPSNKVTEKGKDVELRCDPISGHTALYWYRQSLGQGLEFLIYFQGNSAPDKSGLPSDRFSAERTGGSVSTLTIQRTQQEDSAVYLCASSRFSADTQYFGPGTRLTVL.

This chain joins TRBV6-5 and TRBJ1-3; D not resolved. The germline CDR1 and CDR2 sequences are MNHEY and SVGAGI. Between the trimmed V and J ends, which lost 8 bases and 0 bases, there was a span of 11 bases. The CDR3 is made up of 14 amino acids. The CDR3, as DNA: TGTGCCAGCCCTGACCGAGGCTCTGGAAACACCATATATTTT. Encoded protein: CASPDRGSGNTIYF.

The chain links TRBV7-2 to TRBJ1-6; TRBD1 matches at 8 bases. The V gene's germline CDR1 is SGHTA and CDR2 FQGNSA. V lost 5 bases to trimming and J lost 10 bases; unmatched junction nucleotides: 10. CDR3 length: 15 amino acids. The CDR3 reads CASSTRQGRDSPLHF. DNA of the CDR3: TGTGCCAGCAGCACCCGACAGGGGCGCGACTCACCCCTCCACTTT.

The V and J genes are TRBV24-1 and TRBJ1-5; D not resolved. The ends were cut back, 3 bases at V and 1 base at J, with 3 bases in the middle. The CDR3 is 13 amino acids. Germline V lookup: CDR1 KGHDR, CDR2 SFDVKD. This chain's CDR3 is CATSDGSNQPQHF. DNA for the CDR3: TGTGCCACCAGTGATGGCAGCAATCAGCCCCAGCATTTT.

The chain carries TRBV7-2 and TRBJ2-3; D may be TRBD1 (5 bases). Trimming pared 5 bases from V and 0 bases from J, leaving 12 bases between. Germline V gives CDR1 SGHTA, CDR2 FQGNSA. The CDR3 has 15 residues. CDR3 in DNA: TGTGCCAGCAGCCCCGGAGACAGTAGCACAGATACGCAGTATTTT. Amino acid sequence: CASSPGDSSTDTQYF.

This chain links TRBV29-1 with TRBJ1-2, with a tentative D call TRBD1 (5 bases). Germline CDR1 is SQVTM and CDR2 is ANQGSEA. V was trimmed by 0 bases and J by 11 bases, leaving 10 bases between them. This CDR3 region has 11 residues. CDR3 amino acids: CSVEDTGRYTF. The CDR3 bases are TGCAGCGTTGAAGATACAGGACGATACACCTTC.

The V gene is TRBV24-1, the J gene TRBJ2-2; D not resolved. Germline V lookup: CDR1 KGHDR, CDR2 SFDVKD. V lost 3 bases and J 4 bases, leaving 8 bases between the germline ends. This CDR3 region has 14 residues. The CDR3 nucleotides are TGTGCCACCAGTGATGAGTATTCCACCGGGGAGCTGTTTTTT. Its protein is CATSDEYSTGELFF.

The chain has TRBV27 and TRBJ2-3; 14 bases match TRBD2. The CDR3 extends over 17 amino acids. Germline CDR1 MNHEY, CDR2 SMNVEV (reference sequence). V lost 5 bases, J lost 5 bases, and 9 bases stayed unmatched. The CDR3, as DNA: TGTGCCAGCAGTCTCCTTCGGACTAGCGGGGGGTTAGATACGCAGTATTTT. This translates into CASSLLRTSGGLDTQYF.

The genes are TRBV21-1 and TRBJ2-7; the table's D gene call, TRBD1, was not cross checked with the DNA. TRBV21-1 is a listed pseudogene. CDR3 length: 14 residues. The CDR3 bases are TGTGCCAGCAGCAAAGGGGGACACTCCTACGAGCAGTACTTC. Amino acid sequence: CASSKGGHSYEQYF.

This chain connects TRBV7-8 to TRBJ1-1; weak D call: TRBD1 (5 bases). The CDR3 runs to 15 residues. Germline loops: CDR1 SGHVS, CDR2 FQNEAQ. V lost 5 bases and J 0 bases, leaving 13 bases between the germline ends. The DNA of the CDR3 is TGTGCCAGCAGCGCGCTACAGGCGATGAACACTGAAGCTTTCTTT. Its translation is CASSALQAMNTEAFF.

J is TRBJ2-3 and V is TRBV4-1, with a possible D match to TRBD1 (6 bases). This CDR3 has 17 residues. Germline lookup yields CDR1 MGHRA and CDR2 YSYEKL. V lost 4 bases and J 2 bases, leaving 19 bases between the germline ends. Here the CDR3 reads CASSPYEGTYYTDTQYF. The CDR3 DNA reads TGCGCCAGCAGCCCCTATGAGGGGACATACTACACAGATACGCAGTATTTT.

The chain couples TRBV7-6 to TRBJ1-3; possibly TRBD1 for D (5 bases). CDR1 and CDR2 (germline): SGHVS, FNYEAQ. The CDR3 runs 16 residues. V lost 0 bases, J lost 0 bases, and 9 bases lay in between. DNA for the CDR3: TGTGCCAGCAGCTTAGCCCACAGGAGCTCTGGAAACACCATATATTTT. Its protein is CASSLAHRSSGNTIYF. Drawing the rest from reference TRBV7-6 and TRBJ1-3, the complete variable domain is GAGVSQSPRYKVTKRGQDVALRCDPISGHVSLYWYRQALGQGPEFLTYFNYEAQQDKSGLPNDRFSAERPEGSISTLTIQRTEQRDSAMYRCASSLAHRSSGNTIYFGEGSWLTVV.

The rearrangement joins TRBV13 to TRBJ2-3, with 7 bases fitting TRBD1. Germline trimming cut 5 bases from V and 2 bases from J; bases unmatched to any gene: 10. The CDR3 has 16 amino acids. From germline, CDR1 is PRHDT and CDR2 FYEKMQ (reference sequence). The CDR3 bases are TGTGCCAGCAGCCAACACGTGGACAGGTACACAGATACGCAGTATTTT. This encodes CASSQHVDRYTDTQYF.

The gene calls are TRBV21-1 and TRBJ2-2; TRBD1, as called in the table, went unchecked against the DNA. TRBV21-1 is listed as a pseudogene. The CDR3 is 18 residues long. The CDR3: CASSKRQTGSGNTGELFF. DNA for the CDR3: TGTGCCAGCAGCAAAAGGCAGACAGGGAGTGGGAACACCGGGGAGCTGTTTTTT.

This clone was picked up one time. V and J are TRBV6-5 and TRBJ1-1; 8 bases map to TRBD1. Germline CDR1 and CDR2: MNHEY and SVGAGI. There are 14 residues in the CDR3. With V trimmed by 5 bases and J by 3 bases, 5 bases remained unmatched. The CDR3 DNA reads TGTGCCAGCAGTCGACAGGGGCAGCACACTGAAGCTTTCTTT. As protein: CASSRQGQHTEAFF.

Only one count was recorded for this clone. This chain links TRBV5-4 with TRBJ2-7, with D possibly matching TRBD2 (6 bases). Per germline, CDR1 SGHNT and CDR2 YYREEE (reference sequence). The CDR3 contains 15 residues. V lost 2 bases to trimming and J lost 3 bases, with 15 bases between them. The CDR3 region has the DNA TGTGCCAGCAGCTTTGGCCGGGACTCCAGCTACGAGCAGTACTTC. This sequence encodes CASSFGRDSSYEQYF.

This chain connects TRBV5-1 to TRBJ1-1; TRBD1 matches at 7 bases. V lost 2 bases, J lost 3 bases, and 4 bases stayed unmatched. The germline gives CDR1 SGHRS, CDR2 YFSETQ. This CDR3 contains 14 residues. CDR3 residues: CASSFGQDDTEAFF. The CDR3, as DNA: TGCGCCAGCAGCTTCGGACAGGATGACACTGAAGCTTTCTTT.

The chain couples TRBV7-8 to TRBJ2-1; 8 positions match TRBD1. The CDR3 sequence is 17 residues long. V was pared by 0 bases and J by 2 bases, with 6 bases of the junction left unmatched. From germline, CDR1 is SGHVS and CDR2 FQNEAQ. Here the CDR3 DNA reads TGTGCCAGCAGCTTAGCGAGACCAGGGGGCGCCTACAATGAGCAGTTCTTC. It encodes CASSLARPGGAYNEQFF.

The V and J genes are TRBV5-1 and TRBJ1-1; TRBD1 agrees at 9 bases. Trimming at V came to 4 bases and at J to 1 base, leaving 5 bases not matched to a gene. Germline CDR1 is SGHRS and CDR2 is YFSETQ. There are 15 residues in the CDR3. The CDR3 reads CASSRGQGPNTEAFF. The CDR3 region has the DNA TGCGCCAGCAGCCGTGGACAGGGGCCGAACACTGAAGCTTTCTTT.

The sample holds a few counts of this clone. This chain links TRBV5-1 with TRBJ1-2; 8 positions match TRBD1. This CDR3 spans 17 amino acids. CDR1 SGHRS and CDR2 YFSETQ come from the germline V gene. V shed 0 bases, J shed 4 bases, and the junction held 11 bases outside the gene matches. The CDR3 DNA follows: TGCGCCAGCAGCTTGGATCCCGGCGACAGGGGAACCTATGGCTACACCTTC. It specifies CASSLDPGDRGTYGYTF.

CDR3 region: CSASSGFAGNTIYF. The CDR3 nucleotides are TGCAGTGCTAGTTCCGGGTTCGCAGGAAACACCATATATTTT. The rearrangement joins TRBV20-1 to TRBJ1-3; D ambiguous. The CDR3 extends over 14 amino acids. Germline lookup yields CDR1 DFQATT and CDR2 SNEGSKA (reference sequence). Trimming cost V 3 bases and J 4 bases, with 13 bases left between them.

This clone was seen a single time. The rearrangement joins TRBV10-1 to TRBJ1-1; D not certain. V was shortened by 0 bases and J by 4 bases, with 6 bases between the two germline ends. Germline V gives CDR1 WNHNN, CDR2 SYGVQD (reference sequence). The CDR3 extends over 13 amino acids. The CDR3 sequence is CASSESRSTEAFF. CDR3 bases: TGCGCCAGCAGTGAGTCTCGTAGCACTGAAGCTTTCTTT.

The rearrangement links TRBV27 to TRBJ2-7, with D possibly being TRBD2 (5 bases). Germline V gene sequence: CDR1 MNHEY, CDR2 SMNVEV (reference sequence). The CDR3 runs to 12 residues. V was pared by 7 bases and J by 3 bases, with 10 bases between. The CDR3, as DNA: TGTGCCAGCAAACCCGGGGACTACGAGCAGTACTTC. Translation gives CASKPGDYEQYF.

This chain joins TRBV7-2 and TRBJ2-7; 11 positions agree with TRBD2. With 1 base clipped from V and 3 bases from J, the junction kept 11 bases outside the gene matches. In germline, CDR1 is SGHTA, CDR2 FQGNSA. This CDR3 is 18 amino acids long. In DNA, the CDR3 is TGTGCCAGCAGCTTAGGGACTAGCGGGCGTCGACTAGGCTACGAGCAGTACTTC. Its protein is CASSLGTSGRRLGYEQYF.

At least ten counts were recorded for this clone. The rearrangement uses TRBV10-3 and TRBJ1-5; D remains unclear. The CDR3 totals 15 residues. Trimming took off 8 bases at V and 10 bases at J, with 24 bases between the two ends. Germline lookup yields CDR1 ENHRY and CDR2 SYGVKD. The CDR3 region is CAIHPVEVSPRPQHF. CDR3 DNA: TGTGCCATCCACCCCGTGGAGGTCTCCCCGCGCCCCCAGCATTTT.